Included here is one T cell receptor (beta chain) sequence, with context. The data were obtained in a study of control samples from healthy donors and cancer patients. Measured with immunoSEQ multiplex PCR; TCRdb has only the in-frame clones, and not every one. Found here are roughly 95,000 clones, 88% of them singletons; the top ten hold roughly 13%. Specimen: blood. This clonotype was sampled from a man aged 25-45 years in good health.

In DNA form, the CDR3 reads TGTGCCAGCAGTTCTCTAGCGGGAAGATGGGAGACCCAGTACTTC. Amino acids: CASSSLAGRWETQYF. The chain couples TRBV27 to TRBJ2-5; 9 bases are a match to TRBD2. The germline V gene has CDR1 MNHEY and CDR2 SMNVEV (reference sequence). V shed 4 bases and J 5 bases; nucleotides not matched to a gene: 8. CDR3 size: 15 residues.